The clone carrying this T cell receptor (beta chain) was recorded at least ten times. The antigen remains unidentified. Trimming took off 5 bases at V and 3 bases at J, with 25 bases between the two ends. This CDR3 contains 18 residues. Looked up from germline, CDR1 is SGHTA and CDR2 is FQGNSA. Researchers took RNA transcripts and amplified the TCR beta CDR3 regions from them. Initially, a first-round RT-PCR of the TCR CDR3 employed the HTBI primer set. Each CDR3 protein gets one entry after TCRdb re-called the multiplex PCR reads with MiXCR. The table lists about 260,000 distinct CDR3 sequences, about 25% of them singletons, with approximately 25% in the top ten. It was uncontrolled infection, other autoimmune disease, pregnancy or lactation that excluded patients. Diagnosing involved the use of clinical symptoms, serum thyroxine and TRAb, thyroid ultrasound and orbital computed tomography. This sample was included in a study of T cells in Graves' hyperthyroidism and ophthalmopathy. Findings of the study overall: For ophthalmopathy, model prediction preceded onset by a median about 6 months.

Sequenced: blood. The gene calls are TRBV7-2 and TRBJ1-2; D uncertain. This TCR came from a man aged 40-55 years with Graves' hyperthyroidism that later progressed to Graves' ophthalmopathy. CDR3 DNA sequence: TGTGCCAGCAGCGCCGGGTCTGCCCGGGAGCTTCGGGACTATGGCTACACCTTC. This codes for CASSAGSARELRDYGYTF.